This TCR beta chain emerged from a study of CD4 T cells in relation to SARS-CoV-2 and coronaviruses. Study background: ViraFEST: approximately eleven-day antigen culture of PBMCs, then TCR beta CDR3 sequencing.

General study points: This crossreactivity analysis covered spike protein alone, no other viral proteins.

Unexposed donor CD4+ T cells date from about 2011-2018, before the COVID-19 pandemic. CD4+ T cells were isolated from the cells after around 10 days of culture. Cells permitting, SARS-CoV-2 S/N and four cold-coronavirus spikes were tested on unexposed-donor CD4+ T cells. Concerning this clone itself: No antigen is known for it.

V lost 0 bases and J lost 0, with 12 bases in between. Germline CDR1 is LGHNA and CDR2 is YSLEER. The CDR3 consists of 17 residues. This table comes from immunoSEQ multiplex PCR, and its TCRdb copy is limited to in-frame clones, with some not included. Found here are 28,000 or so clones, roughly 82% of them singletons; the top ten hold about 9.4%. Sequences were obtained from CD4+ T cells from PBMCs, cultured in vitro. This clonotype was sampled from a human donor in good health. The rearrangement uses TRBV4-3 and TRBJ2-4; TRBD1 is a possible D gene (6 bases). CDR3 in DNA: TGCGCCAGCAGCCAAGAAGCGTGGGGGCTAGCCAAAAACATTCAGTACTTC. It encodes CASSQEAWGLAKNIQYF.